The text below deals with one TCR beta chain. This clone was seen a handful of times. The antigen it recognizes is unknown. There are no base qualities to consult, and no much larger clone falls within one base. The data were obtained in a study of shared clonotypes between healthy human individuals (dated by TCRdb to the early 2020s). Notes on the research overall: Two women and a few men aged 18 to 49 years were included in the cohort. Per donor, three plates each were used for CD4 naive and CD4 memory, two for CD8 naive, and one for CD8 memory. Blood TCR repertoires of a handful of healthy adults were deeply sequenced to estimate repertoire size and the extent of clonotype sharing between individuals. Libraries were prepared and TCR repertoires were sequenced by different laboratories using diverse techniques, in order to increase sequencing depth and limit assay-specific biases. Leukapheresis yielded between about 0.85 and 10 billion PBMCs per donor.

Healthy HIV-negative adults with no recently reported acute infections or vaccinations were included as donors. Only Caucasian adults living in Nashville, Tennessee, USA were represented among the donors. CD4+ T cells were enriched through magnetic negative selection, after which naive cells were positively selected on CD45RA and the remaining negative fraction served as the memory subset. Blood was collected by leukapheresis, and PBMCs were isolated by Ficoll-Histopaque density gradient centrifugation and then cryopreserved in liquid nitrogen vapor phase. Analytical flow cytometry was used to check the purity and quantity of every magnetically sorted T cell population. Genomic DNA was isolated from each sorted fraction and quantified by UV absorbance on a Nanodrop 2000c. What the study reported, not specific to this receptor: Rarefaction of sorted-subset datasets indicated incomplete sequencing despite the large sequencing depth. Sharing across a few donors was observed for about 5% of naive CD4, over 3% of naive CD8, roughly 2.4% of memory CD4, and roughly 0.4% of memory CD8 clonotypes. Only blood was sampled, and tissue TCR repertoires likely differ from those in blood. Naive subsets generally had larger estimated clonotype richness than memory subsets. Compared with non-shared clonotypes, the clonotypes found in all four sorted-subset donors had higher generation probabilities. Pairwise subsampling indicated that sequencing depth was expected to affect the degree of clonotype sharing among donors. Because the study included a small number of donors, the genetic and exposure-history diversity represented was limited.

Using the deep immunoSEQ assay, multiplex PCR amplified TCR CDR3 regions from genomic DNA. Genomic DNA extracted from each cell subset was distributed evenly over all wells of several immunoSEQ 96-well plates, and each plate served as one replicate. For sorted subsets, roughly 200 ng of genomic DNA, equivalent to around 30,000 T cell genomes, went into each replicate PCR. Purified libraries were quantified with a Qubit 3.0 fluorometer, sized on a Bioanalyzer 2100, and re-quantified with the KAPA Library Quantification kit. Every immunoSEQ 96-well plate was sequenced on a dedicated single-read 150-cycle Illumina NextSeq 550 flow cell. The original methods were these. Because only junctional sequences without quality scores were contained in the immunoSEQ output, filtering matching that applied to full-length reads could not be performed. To assign V/J genes and CDR3, sequences were annotated against IMGT germline references using PyIR, a Python wrapper for IgBLAST v1.9. Reads were removed for weak V/J assignments (E-value above 1e-6), missing CDR3, stop codons, out-of-frame junctions, or ambiguous translated residues. V3J clonotypes were defined as sequences sharing an identical inferred V gene, J gene, and CDR3 amino acid sequence. To compute the percentage overlap between repertoires, the number of shared unique clonotypes was divided by the size of the smaller repertoire. Three approaches were used to assess repertoire richness: RTK rarefaction, the Chao1 estimator, and Recon v2.1 estimates of unobserved clonotypes. Generation probabilities were computed with OLGA for all TCRbeta clonotypes obtained by the gDNA method from several donors. TCRdb took over this immuneACCESS table, retaining in-frame rearrangements with V and J assigned. Such tables are incomplete; in checked studies, under half of the missing clones stem from an unresolved V gene, and the remainder is unexplained. V and J calls plus clone size are reproduced from that table; the DNA served to infer D and trimming. Across this sample there are roughly 300,000 clones, with less than 75% seen only once. The ten biggest clones cover more than 9% of the sample.

In the germline V gene, CDR1 corresponds to SGHRS and CDR2 to YFSETQ. Trimming leaves V shorter by 2 bases and J shorter by 10 bases, with the junction holding 8 bases beyond the gene matches. Its CDR3 holds 13 amino acids, cysteine through phenylalanine. Solely the CDR3 DNA is kept, with 39 bases framed from the first base. Recombination joined TRBV5-1 with TRBJ1-1; 7 nucleotides in the junction match TRBD1. Sequenced input: memory CD4+ T cells sorted from blood. Per the publication, the cell subset or site label means: CD45RA-negative fraction. This sequence originates from a man younger than 45 in good health. The CDR3 has the sequence CASSLRDRQSAFF. In nucleotide form, the sequence is TGCGCCAGCAGCTTACGGGACAGACAGTCAGCTTTCTTT.